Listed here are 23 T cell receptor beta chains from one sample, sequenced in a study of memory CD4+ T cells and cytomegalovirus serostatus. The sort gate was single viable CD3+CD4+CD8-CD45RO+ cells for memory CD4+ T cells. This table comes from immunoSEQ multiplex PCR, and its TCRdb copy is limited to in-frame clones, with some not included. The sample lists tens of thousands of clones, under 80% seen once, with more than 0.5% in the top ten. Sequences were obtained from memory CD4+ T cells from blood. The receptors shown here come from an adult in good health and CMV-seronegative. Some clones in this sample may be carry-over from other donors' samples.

This CDR3 is CASSKTGLTSRAFF. The CDR3 nucleotides read TGTGCCAGTAGTAAAACAGGCCTGACATCGAGAGCTTTCTTT. The rearrangement uses TRBV19 and TRBJ1-1; the D gene is possibly TRBD1 (5 bases). The V end lost 4 bases, the J end lost 10 bases, and 19 bases lay between the germline ends. The CDR3 is made up of 14 amino acids. The germline V gene encodes CDR1 LNHDA and CDR2 SQIVND (reference sequence).

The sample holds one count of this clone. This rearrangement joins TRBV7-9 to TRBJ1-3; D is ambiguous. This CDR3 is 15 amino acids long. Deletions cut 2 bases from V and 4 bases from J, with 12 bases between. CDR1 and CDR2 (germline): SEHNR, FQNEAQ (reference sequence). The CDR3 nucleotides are TGTGCCAGCAGCTTACCTACTTGGCAGGGAAACACCATATATTTT. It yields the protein CASSLPTWQGNTIYF.

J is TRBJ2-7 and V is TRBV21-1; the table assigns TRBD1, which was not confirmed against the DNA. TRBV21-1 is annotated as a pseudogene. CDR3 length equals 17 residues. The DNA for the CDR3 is TGTGCCAGCAGCAAAGAAAGATTGGCAGGGGGAGATTGCGAGCAGTACTTC. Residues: CASSKERLAGGDCEQYF.

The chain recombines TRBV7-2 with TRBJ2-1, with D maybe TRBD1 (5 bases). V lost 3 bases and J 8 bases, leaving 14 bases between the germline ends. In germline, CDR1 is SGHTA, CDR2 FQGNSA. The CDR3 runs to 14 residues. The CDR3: CASSFMQGPHEQFF. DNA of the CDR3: TGTGCCAGCAGCTTTATGCAGGGCCCCCATGAGCAGTTCTTC.

For the CDR3, the DNA is TGTGCCAGCAGCGACTTCGGTGTGCACACTGAAGCTTTCTTT. Protein product: CASSDFGVHTEAFF. The rearrangement links TRBV5-4 to TRBJ1-1; D unclear. CDR1 and CDR2 (germline): SGHNT, YYREEE (reference sequence). V lost 4 bases and J 3 bases, leaving 13 bases between the germline ends. This CDR3 region has 14 residues. Combining the CDR3 with reference TRBV5-4 and TRBJ1-1 gives the whole variable domain ETGVTQSPTHLIKTRGQQVTLRCSSQSGHNTVSWYQQALGQGPQFIFQYYREEENGRGNFPPRFSGLQFPNYSSELNVNALELDDSALYLCASSDFGVHTEAFFGQGTRLTVV.

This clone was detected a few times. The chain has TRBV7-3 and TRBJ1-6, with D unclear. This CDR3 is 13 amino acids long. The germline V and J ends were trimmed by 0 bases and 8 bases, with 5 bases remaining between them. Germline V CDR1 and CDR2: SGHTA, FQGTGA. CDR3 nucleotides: TGTGCCAGCAGCTTAACGGCTGATTCACCCCTCCACTTT. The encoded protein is CASSLTADSPLHF.

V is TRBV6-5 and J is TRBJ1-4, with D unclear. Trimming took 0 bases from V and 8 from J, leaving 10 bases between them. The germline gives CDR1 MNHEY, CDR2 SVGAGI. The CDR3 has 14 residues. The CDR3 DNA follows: TGTGCCAGCAGTTACTCGGCGGAAACGGAAAAACTGTTTTTT. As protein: CASSYSAETEKLFF.

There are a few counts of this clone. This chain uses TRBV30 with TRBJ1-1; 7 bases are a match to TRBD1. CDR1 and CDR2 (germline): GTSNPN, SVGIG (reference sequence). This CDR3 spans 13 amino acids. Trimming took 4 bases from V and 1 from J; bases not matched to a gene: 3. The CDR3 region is CAWTQGGNTEAFF. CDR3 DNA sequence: TGTGCCTGGACTCAGGGGGGGAACACTGAAGCTTTCTTT.

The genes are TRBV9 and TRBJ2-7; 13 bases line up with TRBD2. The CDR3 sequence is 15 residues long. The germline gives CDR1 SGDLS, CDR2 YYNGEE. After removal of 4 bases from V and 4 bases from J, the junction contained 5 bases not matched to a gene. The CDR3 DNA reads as TGTGCCAGCAGCCCACGGACTAGCGGGGGTTACGAGCAGTACTTC. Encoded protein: CASSPRTSGGYEQYF. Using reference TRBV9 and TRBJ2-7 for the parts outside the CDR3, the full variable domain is DSGVTQTPKHLITATGQRVTLRCSPRSGDLSVYWYQQSLDQGLQFLIQYYNGEERAKGNILERFSAQQFPDLHSELNLSSLELGDSALYFCASSPRTSGGYEQYFGPGTRLTVT.

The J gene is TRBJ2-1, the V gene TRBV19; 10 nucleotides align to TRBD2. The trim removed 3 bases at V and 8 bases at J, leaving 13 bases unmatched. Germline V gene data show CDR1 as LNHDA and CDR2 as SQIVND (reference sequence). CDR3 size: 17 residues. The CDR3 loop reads CASSILRTSGFLHEQFF. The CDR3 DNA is TGTGCCAGTAGTATTCTCCGGACTAGCGGCTTTTTGCATGAGCAGTTCTTC.

CDR3 amino acids: CASSPVGQQETQYF. In DNA, the CDR3 is TGTGCCAGCAGCCCGGTGGGACAACAAGAGACCCAGTACTTC. V is TRBV5-6 and J is TRBJ2-5, with D possibly TRBD1 on 6 matching bases. The germline V gene encodes CDR1 SGHDT and CDR2 YYEEEE. CDR3 length equals 14 residues. V lost 4 bases and J lost 2, with 12 bases in between.

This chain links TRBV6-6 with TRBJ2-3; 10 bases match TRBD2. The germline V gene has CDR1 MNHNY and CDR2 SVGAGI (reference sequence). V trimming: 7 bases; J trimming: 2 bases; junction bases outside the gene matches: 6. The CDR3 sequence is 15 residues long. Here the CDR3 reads CASIRTSGFTDTQYF. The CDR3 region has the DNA TGTGCCAGCATCCGGACTAGCGGATTCACAGATACGCAGTATTTT.

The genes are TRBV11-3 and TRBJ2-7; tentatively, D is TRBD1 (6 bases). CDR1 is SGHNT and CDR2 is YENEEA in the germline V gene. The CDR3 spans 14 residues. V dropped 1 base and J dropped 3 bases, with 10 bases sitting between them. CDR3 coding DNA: TGTGCCAGCAGCTTAGCGGCAGGGGACTACGAGCAGTACTTC. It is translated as CASSLAAGDYEQYF. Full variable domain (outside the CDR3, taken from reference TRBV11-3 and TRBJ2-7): EAGVVQSPRYKIIEKKQPVAFWCNPISGHNTLYWYLQNLGQGPELLIRYENEEAVDDSQLPKDRFSAERLKGVDSTLKIQPAELGDSAVYLCASSLAAGDYEQYFGPGTRLTVT.

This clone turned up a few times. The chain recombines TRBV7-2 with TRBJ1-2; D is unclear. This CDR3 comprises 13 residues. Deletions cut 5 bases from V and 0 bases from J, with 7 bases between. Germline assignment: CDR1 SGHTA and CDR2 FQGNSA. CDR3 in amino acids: CASSPAANYGYTF. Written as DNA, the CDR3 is TGTGCCAGCAGCCCGGCAGCTAACTATGGCTACACCTTC.

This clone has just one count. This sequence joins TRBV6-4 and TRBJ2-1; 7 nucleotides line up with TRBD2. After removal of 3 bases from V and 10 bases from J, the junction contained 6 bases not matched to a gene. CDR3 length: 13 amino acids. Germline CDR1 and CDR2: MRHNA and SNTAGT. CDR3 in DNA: TGTGCCAGCAGTGAGTCGCGGGGGAGGGAGCAGTTCTTC. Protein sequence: CASSESRGREQFF.

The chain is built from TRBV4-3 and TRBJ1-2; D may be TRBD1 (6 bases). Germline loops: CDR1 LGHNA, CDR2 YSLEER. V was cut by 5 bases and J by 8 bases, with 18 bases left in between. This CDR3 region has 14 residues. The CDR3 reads CASSSRTALGGYTF. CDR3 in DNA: TGCGCCAGCAGCTCTAGGACAGCCCTGGGGGGCTACACCTTC.

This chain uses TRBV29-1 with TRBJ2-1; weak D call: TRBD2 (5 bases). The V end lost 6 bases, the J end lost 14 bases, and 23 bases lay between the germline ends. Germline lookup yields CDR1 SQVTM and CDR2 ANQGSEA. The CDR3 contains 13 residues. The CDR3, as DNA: TGCAGCGTGACGACGACTGGCACCGCTAGCAAGTTCTTC. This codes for CSVTTTGTASKFF.

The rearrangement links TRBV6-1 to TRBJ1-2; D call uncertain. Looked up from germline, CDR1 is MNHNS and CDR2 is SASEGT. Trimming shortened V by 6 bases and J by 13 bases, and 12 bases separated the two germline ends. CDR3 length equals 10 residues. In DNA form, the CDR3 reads TGTGCCAGCAGGAAGGGCCCGCTCACCTTC. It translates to CASRKGPLTF.

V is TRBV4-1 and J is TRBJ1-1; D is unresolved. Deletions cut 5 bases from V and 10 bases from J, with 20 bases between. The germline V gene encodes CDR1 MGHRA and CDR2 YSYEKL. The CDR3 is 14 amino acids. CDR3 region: CASSDHGVRRGAFF. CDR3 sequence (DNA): TGCGCCAGCAGCGACCACGGGGTACGAAGAGGAGCTTTCTTT.

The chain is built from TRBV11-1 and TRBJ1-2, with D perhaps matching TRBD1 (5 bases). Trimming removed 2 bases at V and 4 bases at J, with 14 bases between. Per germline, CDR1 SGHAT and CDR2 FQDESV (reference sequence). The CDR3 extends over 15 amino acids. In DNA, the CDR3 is TGTGCCAGCAGCTTAAACTCCCAGGGTGGCTATGGCTACACCTTC. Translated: CASSLNSQGGYGYTF. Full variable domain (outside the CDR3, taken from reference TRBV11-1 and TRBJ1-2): EAEVAQSPRYKITEKSQAVAFWCDPISGHATLYWYRQILGQGPELLVQFQDESVVDDSQLPKDRFSAERLKGVDSTLKIQPAELGDSAMYLCASSLNSQGGYGYTFGSGTRLTVV.

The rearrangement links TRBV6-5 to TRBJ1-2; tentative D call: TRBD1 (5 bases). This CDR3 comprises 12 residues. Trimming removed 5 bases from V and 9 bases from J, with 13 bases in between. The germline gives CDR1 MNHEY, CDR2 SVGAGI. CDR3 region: CASSRDLGSYTF. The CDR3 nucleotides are TGTGCCAGCAGTCGGGACCTGGGCAGCTACACCTTC.

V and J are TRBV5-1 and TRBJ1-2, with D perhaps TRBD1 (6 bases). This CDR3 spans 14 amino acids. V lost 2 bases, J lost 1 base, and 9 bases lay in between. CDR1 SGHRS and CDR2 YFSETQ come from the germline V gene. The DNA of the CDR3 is TGCGCCAGCAGCTTCGGGACAATTAACTATGGCTACACCTTC. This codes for CASSFGTINYGYTF.

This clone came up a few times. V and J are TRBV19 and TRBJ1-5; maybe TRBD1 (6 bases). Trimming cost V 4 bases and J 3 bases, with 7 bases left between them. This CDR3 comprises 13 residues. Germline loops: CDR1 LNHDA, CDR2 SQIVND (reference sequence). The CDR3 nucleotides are TGTGCCAGTAGTAGGGACAACAATCAGCCCCAGCATTTT. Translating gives CASSRDNNQPQHF.